This paragraph reports one T cell receptor beta chain. Its antigen is not known. TCRdb re-called the reads with MiXCR, one entry per CDR3 protein. The sample shows about 920,000 distinct CDR3 sequences, about a third of them seen only once. The data were obtained in a study of T cell repertoires in cytomegalovirus infection. The germline V and J ends were trimmed by 0 bases and 3 bases, with 22 bases remaining between them. Germline CDR1 and CDR2: LGHNA and YNFKEQ. This CDR3 spans 19 amino acids. The chain links TRBV4-2 to TRBJ2-3, with a weak D call TRBD1 (5 bases). The sequenced sample was cultured CD8+ T cells from PBMCs, obtained from culture after CMV antigen stimulation. The origin of this receptor is a human donor in good health (CMV status not recorded). Some clones in this sample may be carry-over from other donors' samples. The CDR3 sequence is CASSQDFMAVAGLTDTQYF. CDR3 DNA: TGTGCCAGCAGCCAAGATTTCATGGCGGTGGCAGGGTTGACAGATACGCAGTATTTT.